Sequencing of this T cell receptor beta chain was carried out in a study of cytomegalovirus exposure and HLA in healthy donors. Those who donated were healthy bone marrow donors. The CDR3 covers 14 residues. The trim removed 0 bases at V and 3 bases at J, leaving 1 base unmatched. Germline V gene lookup returns CDR1 SGDLS and CDR2 YYNGEE. Primers for the PCR totalled 60 Vbeta and 13 Jbeta. Measured with immunoSEQ multiplex PCR; TCRdb has only the in-frame clones, and not every one. The sample holds approximately 100,000 clones, approximately 86% seen once. The receptor was isolated from a man aged 25 to 40 in good health and CMV-seropositive. The material sequenced was PBMCs. This chain links TRBV9 with TRBJ2-3, with 7 positions matching TRBD1. As DNA, the CDR3 is TGTGCCAGCAGCGTAGCGACAGGGACAGATACGCAGTATTTT. It codes for CASSVATGTDTQYF.